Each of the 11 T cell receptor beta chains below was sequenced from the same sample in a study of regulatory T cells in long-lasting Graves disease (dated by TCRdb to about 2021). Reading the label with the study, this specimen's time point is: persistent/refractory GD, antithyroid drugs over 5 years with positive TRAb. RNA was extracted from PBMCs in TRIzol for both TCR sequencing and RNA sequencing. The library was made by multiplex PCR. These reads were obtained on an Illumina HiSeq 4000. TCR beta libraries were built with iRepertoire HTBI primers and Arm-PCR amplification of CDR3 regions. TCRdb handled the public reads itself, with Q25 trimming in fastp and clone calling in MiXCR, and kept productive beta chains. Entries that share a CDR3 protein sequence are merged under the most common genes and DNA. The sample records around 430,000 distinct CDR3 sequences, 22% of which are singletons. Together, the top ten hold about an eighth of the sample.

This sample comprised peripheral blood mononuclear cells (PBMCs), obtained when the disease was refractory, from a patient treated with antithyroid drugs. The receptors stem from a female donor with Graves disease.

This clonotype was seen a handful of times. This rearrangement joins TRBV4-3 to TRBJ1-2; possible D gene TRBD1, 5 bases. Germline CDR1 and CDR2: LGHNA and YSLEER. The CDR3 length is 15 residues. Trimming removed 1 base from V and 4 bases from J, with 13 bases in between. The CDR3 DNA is TGCGCCAGCAGCCAAGGGGAAGGGGAGGCCTATGGCTACACCTTC. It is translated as CASSQGEGEAYGYTF.

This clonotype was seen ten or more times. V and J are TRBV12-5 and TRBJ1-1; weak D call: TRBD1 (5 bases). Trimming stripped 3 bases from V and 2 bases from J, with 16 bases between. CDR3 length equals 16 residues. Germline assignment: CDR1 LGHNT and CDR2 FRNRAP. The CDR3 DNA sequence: TGTGCTAGTGGTTTCTCCCGGGGGGAAGGAAACACTGAAGCTTTCTTT. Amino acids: CASGFSRGEGNTEAFF.

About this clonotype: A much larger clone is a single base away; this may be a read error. The CDR3 here is CASSSLNSSPLHF. The CDR3 DNA follows: TGTGCCAGCAGCTCCTTAAATAGTTCACCCCTCCACTTT. The chain links TRBV7-9 to TRBJ1-6, with D unclear. The CDR3 is made up of 13 amino acids. Germline CDR1 SEHNR, CDR2 FQNEAQ (reference sequence). V was cut by 4 bases and J by 9 bases, with 10 bases left in between. Combining the CDR3 with reference TRBV7-9 and TRBJ1-6 gives the whole variable domain DTGVSQNPRHKITKRGQNVTFRCDPISEHNRLYWYRQTLGQGPEFLTYFQNEAQLEKSRLLSDRFSAERPKGSFSTLEIQRTEQGDSAMYLCASSSLNSSPLHFGNGTRLTVT.

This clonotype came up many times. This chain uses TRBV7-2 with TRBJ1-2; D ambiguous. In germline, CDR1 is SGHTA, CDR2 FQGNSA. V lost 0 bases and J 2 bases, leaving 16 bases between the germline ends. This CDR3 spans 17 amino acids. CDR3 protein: CASSLAVTLGSNYGYTF. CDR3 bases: TGTGCCAGCAGCTTAGCCGTCACTTTAGGAAGCAACTATGGCTACACCTTC.

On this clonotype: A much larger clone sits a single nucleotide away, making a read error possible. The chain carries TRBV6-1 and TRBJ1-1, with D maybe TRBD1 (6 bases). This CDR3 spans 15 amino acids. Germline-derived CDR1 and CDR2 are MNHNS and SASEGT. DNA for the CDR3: TGTGCCAGCGGTGAAGGGGACACTATGAACACTGAAGCTTTCTTT. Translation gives CASGEGDTMNTEAFF.

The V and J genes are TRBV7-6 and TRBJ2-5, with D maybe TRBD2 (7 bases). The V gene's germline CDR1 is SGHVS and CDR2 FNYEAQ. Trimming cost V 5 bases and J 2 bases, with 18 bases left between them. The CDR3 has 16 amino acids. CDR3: CASSPEGGAGQETQYF. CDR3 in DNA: TGTGCCAGCAGCCCTGAGGGGGGGGCCGGTCAAGAGACCCAGTACTTC.

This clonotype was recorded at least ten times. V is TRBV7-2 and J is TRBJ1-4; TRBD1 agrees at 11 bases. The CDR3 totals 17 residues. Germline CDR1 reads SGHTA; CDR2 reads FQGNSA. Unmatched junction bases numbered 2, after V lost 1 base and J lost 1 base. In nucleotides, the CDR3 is TGTGCCAGCAGCTTAGTTGGGACAGGGGGAACTAATGAAAAACTGTTTTTT. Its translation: CASSLVGTGGTNEKLFF.

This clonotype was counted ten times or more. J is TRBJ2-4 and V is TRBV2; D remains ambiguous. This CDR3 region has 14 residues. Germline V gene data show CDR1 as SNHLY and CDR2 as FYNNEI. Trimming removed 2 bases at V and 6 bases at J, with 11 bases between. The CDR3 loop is CASSEKTQINIQYF. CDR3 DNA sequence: TGTGCCAGCAGTGAAAAGACACAAATAAACATTCAGTACTTC.

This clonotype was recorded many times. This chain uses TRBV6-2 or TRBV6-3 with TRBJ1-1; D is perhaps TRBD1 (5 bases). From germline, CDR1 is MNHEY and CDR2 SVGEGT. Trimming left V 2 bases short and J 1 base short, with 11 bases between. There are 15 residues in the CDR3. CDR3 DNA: TGTGCCAGCAGTTACCCGGACGGACAGAACACTGAAGCTTTCTTT. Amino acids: CASSYPDGQNTEAFF.

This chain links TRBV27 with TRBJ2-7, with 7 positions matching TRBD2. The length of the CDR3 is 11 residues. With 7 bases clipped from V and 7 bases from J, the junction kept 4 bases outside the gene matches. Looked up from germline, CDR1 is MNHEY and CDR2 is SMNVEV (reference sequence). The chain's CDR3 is CASTLGGEQYF. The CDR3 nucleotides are TGTGCCAGCACTCTGGGGGGGGAGCAGTACTTC.

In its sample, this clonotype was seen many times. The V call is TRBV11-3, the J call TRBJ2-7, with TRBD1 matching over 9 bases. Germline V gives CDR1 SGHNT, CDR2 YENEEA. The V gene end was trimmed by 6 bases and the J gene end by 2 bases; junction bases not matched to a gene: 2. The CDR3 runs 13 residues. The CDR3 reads CASSRTGAYEQYF. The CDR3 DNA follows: TGTGCCAGCAGTCGGACAGGGGCCTACGAGCAGTACTTC. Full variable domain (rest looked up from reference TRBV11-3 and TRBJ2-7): EAGVVQSPRYKIIEKKQPVAFWCNPISGHNTLYWYLQNLGQGPELLIRYENEEAVDDSQLPKDRFSAERLKGVDSTLKIQPAELGDSAVYLCASSRTGAYEQYFGPGTRLTVT.